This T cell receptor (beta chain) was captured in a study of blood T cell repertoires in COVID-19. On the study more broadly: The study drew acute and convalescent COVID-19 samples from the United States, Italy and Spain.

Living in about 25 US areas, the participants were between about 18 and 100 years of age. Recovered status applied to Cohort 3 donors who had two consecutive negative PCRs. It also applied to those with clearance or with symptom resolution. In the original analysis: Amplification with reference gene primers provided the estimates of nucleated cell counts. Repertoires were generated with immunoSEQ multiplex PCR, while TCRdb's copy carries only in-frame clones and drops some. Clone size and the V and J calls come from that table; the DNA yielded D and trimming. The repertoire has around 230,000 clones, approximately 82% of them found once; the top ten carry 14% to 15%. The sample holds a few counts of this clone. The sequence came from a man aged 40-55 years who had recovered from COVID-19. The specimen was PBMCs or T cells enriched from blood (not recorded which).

The CDR3 sequence: CASSPVDRGGDTEAFF. The DNA for the CDR3 is TGTGCCAGCTCACCAGTGGACAGGGGCGGGGACACTGAAGCTTTCTTT. This chain uses TRBV18 with TRBJ1-1; 9 bases map to TRBD1. V shed 2 bases and J 3 bases; nucleotides not matched to a gene: 7. The CDR3 length is 16 residues. Germline CDR1 reads KGHSH; CDR2 reads LQKENI.